The 5 T cell receptor beta chains given below trace back to one sample, sequenced in a study of shared clonotypes between healthy human individuals. Data came from immunoSEQ multiplex PCR; TCRdb stores just in-frame clones and leaves some out. In the table there are about 490,000 clones, about 79% of which are singletons. Sequenced: PBMCs. The source of these receptors is a woman aged 40 to 50 in good health. Some clones in this sample may be carry-over from other donors' samples.

The chain is built from TRBV27 and TRBJ1-1; D is unclear. Germline loops: CDR1 MNHEY, CDR2 SMNVEV (reference sequence). Between the trimmed V and J ends, which lost 2 bases and 5 bases, there was a span of 12 bases. The CDR3 runs 14 residues. The CDR3 nucleotides are TGTGCCAGCAGTTTAAGGGCATTGGGGACTGAAGCTTTCTTT. Translating it yields CASSLRALGTEAFF.

This clone was seen just once. CDR3 nucleotides: TGTGCCAGCAGCAGGACAGGAACCGGGGAGCTGTTTTTT. Protein product: CASSRTGTGELFF. The chain has TRBV7-2 and TRBJ2-2, with TRBD1 matching 7 bases. CDR1 and CDR2 (germline): SGHTA, FQGNSA. This CDR3 comprises 13 residues. V was pared by 5 bases and J by 5 bases, with 2 bases of the junction left unmatched.

J is TRBJ2-3 and V is TRBV27; D gene uncertain. V was cut by 2 bases and J by 0 bases, with 3 bases left in between. CDR3 length: 13 residues. Germline CDR1 is MNHEY and CDR2 is SMNVEV (reference sequence). The CDR3 DNA is TGTGCCAGCAGTTTACTGAGCACAGATACGCAGTATTTT. Protein: CASSLLSTDTQYF.

The chain has TRBV4-2 and TRBJ2-7; possible D gene TRBD2, 6 bases. The CDR3 length is 15 residues. V dropped 1 base and J dropped 5 bases, with 15 bases sitting between them. Germline V CDR1 and CDR2: LGHNA, YNFKEQ. CDR3 region: CASSQVSGGGDEQYF. The CDR3 nucleotides are TGTGCCAGCAGCCAAGTGAGCGGAGGAGGGGACGAGCAGTACTTC.

The V and J genes are TRBV7-2 and TRBJ2-2; 9 bases are shared with TRBD2. Germline V gene data show CDR1 as SGHTA and CDR2 as FQGNSA. The CDR3 is 17 residues long. The V segment lost 2 bases and the J segment 6 bases; nucleotides outside the gene matches: 10. Here the CDR3 reads CASSLTGTSSYPGELFF. The CDR3 DNA sequence: TGTGCCAGCAGCTTAACGGGGACTAGCTCTTATCCCGGGGAGCTGTTTTTT.